This T cell receptor beta chain was captured in a study of post-analysis software for immune sequencing data. Study background: Patients with relapsing-remitting, secondary progressive and progressive-relapsing multiple sclerosis courses were all represented.

The TCR beta cDNA libraries contained unique molecular identifiers. T cells numbering about 0.85 to 10 million yielded cDNA molecules that totaled some 500,000. TCRdb re-analysed the PCR reads in MiXCR, keeping a single row per CDR3 protein. This sample yields about half a million distinct CDR3 sequences, of which 30% to 40% are seen a single time; around 5.9% belongs to the top ten. Concerning this clonotype: Its antigen is unknown. One junction end does not reproduce the germline sequence, and a read error may be involved.

Notes on the study in general: The five TRBV segments detected at higher frequency in patients than in controls included TRBV5-6, TRBV5-1 and TRBV20-1. By F measure, samples from a shared preparation batch strongly co-clustered. Controls' normalized Chao1 diversity significantly exceeded that of multiple sclerosis patients.

Looked up from germline, CDR1 is DFQATT and CDR2 is SNEGSKA (reference sequence). This CDR3 is built from 15 residues. Sequencing was carried out using blood. J is TRBJ1-4 and V is TRBV20-1; D ambiguous. This sequence originates from a girl aged 2-17 years with multiple sclerosis. The CDR3 spells CSARDGSTIGEKRFF. Written as DNA, the CDR3 is TGCAGTGCTAGAGATGGGTCCACAATAGGAGAAAAACGGTTTTTT.